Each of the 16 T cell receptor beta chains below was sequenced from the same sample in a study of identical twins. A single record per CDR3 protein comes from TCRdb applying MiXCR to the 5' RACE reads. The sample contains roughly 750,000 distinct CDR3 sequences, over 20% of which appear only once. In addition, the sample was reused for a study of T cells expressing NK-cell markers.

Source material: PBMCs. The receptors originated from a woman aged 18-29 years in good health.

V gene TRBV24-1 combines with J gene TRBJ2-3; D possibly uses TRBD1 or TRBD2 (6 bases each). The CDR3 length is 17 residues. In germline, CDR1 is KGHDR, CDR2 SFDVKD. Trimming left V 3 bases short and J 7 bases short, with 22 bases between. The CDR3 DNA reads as TGTGCCACCAGTGATGGGGGCGGGACTCGCTCTGGGAATACGCAGTATTTT. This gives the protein CATSDGGGTRSGNTQYF.

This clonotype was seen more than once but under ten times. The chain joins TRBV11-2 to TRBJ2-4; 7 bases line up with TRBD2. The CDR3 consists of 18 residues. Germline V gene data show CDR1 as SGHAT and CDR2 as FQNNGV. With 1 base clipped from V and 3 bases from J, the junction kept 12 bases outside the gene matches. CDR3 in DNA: TGTGCCAGCAGCTTAGGTGCGGTAGGGCGGGAGAACAAAAACATTCAGTACTTC. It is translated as CASSLGAVGRENKNIQYF. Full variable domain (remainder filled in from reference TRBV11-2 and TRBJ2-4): EAGVAQSPRYKIIEKRQSVAFWCNPISGHATLYWYQQILGQGPKLLIQFQNNGVVDDSQLPKDRFSAERLKGVDSTLKIQPAKLEDSAVYLCASSLGAVGRENKNIQYFGAGTRLSVL.

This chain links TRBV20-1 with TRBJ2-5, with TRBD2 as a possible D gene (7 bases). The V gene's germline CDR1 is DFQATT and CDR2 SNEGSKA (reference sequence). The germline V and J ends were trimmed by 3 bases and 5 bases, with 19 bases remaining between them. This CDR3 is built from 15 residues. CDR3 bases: TGCAGTGCTAGGGTACTTGGGGGGGCCGTGGAGACCCAGTACTTC. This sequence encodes CSARVLGGAVETQYF.

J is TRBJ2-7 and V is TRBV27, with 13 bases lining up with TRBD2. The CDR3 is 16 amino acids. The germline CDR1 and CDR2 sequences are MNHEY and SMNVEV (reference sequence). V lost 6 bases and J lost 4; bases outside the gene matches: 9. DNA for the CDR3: TGTGCCAGCAGCCCCCGGACTAGCGGGAGAGGTTACGAGCAGTACTTC. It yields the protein CASSPRTSGRGYEQYF.

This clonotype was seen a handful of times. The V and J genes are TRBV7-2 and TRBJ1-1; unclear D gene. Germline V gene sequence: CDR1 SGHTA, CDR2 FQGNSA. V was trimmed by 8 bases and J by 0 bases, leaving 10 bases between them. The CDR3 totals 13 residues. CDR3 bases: TGTGCCAGCCGTTGGCATATGAACACTGAAGCTTTCTTT. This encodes CASRWHMNTEAFF.

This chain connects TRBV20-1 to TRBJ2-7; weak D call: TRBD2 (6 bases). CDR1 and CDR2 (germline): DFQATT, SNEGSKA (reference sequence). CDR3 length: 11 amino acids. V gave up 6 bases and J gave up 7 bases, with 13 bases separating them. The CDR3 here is CSARLGREQYF. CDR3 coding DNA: TGCAGTGCCAGACTAGGCAGGGAGCAGTACTTC.

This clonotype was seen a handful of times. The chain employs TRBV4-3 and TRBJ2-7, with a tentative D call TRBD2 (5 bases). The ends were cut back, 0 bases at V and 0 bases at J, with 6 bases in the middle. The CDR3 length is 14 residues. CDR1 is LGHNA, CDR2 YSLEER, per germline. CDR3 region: CASSQEGSSYEQYF. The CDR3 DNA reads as TGCGCCAGCAGCCAAGAGGGGAGCTCCTACGAGCAGTACTTC.

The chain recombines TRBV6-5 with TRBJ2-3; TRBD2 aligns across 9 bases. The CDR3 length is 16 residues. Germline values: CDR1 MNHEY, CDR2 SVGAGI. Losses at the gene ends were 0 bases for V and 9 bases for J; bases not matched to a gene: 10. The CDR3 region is CASSYSRLAGLRTQYF. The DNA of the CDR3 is TGTGCCAGCAGTTACTCTCGGCTAGCGGGACTGCGGACGCAGTATTTT.

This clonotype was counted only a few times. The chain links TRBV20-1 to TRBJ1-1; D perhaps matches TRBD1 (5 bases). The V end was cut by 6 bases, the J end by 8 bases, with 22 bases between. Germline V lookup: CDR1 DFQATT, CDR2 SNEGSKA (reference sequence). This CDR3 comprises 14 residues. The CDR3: CSALEWSQGKEAFF. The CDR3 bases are TGCAGTGCCCTGGAATGGAGTCAGGGTAAGGAAGCTTTCTTT.

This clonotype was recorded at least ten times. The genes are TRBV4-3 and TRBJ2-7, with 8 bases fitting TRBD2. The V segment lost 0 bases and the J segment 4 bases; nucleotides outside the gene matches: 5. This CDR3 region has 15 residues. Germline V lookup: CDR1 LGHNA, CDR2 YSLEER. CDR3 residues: CASSQESASGYEQYF. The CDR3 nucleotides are TGCGCCAGCAGCCAAGAAAGCGCTAGCGGGTACGAGCAGTACTTC.

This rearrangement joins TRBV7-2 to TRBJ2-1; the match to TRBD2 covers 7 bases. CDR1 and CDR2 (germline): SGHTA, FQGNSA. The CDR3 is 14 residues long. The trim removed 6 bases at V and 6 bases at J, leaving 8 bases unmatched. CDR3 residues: CASRIEAGVNEQFF. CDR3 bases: TGTGCCAGCAGAATAGAGGCGGGAGTCAATGAGCAGTTCTTC.

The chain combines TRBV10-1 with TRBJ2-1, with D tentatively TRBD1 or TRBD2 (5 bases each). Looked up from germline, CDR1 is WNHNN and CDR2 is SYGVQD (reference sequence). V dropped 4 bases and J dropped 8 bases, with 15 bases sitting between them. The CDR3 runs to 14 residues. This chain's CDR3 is CASSGTTRGDEQFF. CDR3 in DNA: TGCGCCAGCAGTGGGACAACCAGAGGGGATGAGCAGTTCTTC.

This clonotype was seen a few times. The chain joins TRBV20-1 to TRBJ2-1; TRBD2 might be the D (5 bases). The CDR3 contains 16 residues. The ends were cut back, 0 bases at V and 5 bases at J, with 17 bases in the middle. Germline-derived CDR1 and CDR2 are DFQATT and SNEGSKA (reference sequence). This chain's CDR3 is CSARDSQRGPDNEQFF. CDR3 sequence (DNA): TGCAGTGCTAGAGATTCCCAACGCGGGCCAGACAATGAGCAGTTCTTC.

The DNA of the CDR3 is TGCAGCGTTGAACGGGAGGCTGCTTGGGGGGAGCAGTTCTTC. Its protein product is CSVEREAAWGEQFF. The chain carries TRBV29-1 and TRBJ2-1; 7 nucleotides line up with TRBD2. The CDR3 runs to 14 residues. From germline, CDR1 is SQVTM and CDR2 ANQGSEA. V trimming: 2 bases; J trimming: 10 bases; junction bases outside the gene matches: 11.

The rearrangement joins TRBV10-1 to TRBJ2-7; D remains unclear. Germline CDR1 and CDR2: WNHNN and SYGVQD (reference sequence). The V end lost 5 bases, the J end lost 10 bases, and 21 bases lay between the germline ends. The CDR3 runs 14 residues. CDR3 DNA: TGCGCCAGCAGTTTTACTCGCTCGGCCGGAGAACAGTACTTC. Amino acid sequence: CASSFTRSAGEQYF.

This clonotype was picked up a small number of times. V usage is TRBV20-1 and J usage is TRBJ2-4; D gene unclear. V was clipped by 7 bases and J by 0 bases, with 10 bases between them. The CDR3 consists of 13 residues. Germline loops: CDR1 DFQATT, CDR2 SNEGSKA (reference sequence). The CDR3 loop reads CSVPWLAKNIQYF. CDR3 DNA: TGCAGTGTCCCGTGGCTAGCCAAAAACATTCAGTACTTC.